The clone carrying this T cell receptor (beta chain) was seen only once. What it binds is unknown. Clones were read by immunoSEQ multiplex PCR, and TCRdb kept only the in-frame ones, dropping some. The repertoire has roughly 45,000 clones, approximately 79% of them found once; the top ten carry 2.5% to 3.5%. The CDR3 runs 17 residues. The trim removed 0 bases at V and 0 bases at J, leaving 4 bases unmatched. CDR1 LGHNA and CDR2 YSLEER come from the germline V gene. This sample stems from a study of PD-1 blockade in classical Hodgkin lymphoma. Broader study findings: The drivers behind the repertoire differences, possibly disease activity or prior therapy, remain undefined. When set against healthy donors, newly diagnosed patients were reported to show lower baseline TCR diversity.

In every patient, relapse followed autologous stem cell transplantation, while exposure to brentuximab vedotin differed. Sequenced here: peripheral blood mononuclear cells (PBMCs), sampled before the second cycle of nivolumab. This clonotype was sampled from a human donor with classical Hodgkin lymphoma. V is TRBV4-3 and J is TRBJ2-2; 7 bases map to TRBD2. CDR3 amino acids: CASSQDWAGANTGELFF. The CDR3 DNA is TGCGCCAGCAGCCAAGATTGGGCGGGGGCGAACACCGGGGAGCTGTTTTTT.